These 28 T cell receptor beta chains share one sample of origin, sequenced in a study of siplizumab effects on memory and regulatory T cells. The repertoire was sequenced with immunoSEQ multiplex PCR; TCRdb's copy has only in-frame clones and lacks some. The sample shows 98,000 or so clones, over 85% of them seen only once. Material for sequencing was Tregs sorted from blood. These receptors originate from a human donor in good health.

V gene TRBV11-2 combines with J gene TRBJ1-6, with D perhaps TRBD1 (6 bases). The CDR3 length is 16 residues. The germline V gene has CDR1 SGHAT and CDR2 FQNNGV. V was pared by 2 bases and J by 5 bases, with 13 bases between. The CDR3 DNA reads TGTGCCAGCAGCTTACGTTGGGGGGCGGATAATTCACCCCTCCACTTT. Amino acids: CASSLRWGADNSPLHF.

The chain uses TRBV10-3 and TRBJ2-7; TRBD1 might be the D (6 bases). The CDR3 sequence is 15 residues long. The germline CDR1 and CDR2 sequences are ENHRY and SYGVKD. V was shortened by 10 bases and J by 1 base, with 20 bases between the two germline ends. The DNA of the CDR3 is TGTGCCACCGAGCAGGGGCCCCCGAGATCCTACGAGCAGTACTTC. Protein product: CATEQGPPRSYEQYF.

V usage is TRBV5-1 and J usage is TRBJ1-2, with D perhaps TRBD1 (6 bases). The germline V gene has CDR1 SGHRS and CDR2 YFSETQ. The CDR3 covers 16 residues. Trimming stripped 2 bases from V and 3 bases from J, with 17 bases between. The CDR3 loop reads CASSLRTQGRDYGYTF. CDR3 in DNA: TGCGCCAGCAGCTTACGAACACAGGGACGAGACTATGGCTACACCTTC.

The V gene is TRBV7-9, the J gene TRBJ1-5; TRBD1 is a possible D gene (5 bases). With 4 bases removed from V and 10 bases from J, the gap between germline ends came to 11 bases. CDR3 size: 12 residues. Germline CDR1 reads SEHNR; CDR2 reads FQNEAQ (reference sequence). The CDR3 DNA is TGTGCCAGCAGCTCTCCGGGACGCCCCCAGCATTTT. Translation: CASSSPGRPQHF.

This clone was seen more than once but under ten times. The gene calls are TRBV2 and TRBJ2-5, with 9 positions matching TRBD2. Germline V gene data show CDR1 as SNHLY and CDR2 as FYNNEI. V lost 3 bases to trimming and J lost 3 bases; unmatched junction nucleotides: 2. The CDR3 has 14 residues. The CDR3 spells CASSERGGKETQYF. The CDR3 bases are TGTGCCAGCAGTGAGCGGGGGGGGAAAGAGACCCAGTACTTC. The whole variable domain, filled in from reference TRBV2 and TRBJ2-5, reads EPEVTQTPSHQVTQMGQEVILRCVPISNHLYFYWYRQILGQKVEFLVSFYNNEISEKSEIFDDQFSVERPDGSNFTLKIRSTKLEDSAMYFCASSERGGKETQYFGPGTRLLVL.

The chain is built from TRBV30 and TRBJ2-7, with TRBD1 as a possible D gene (6 bases). The germline gives CDR1 GTSNPN, CDR2 SVGIG (reference sequence). V lost 5 bases to trimming and J lost 6 bases, with 14 bases between them. The CDR3 loop spans 12 amino acids. In DNA, the CDR3 is TGTGCCTGGCGACAGGACCTGGTCGAGCAGTACTTC. Protein product: CAWRQDLVEQYF.

The V gene is TRBV4-1, the J gene TRBJ2-7, with 10 nucleotides matching TRBD2. V was clipped by 0 bases and J by 4 bases; unmatched bases: 9. Germline lookup yields CDR1 MGHRA and CDR2 YSYEKL. The CDR3 consists of 17 residues. This CDR3 is CASSQESGRAVRYEQYF. CDR3 coding DNA: TGCGCCAGCAGCCAAGAAAGCGGGAGGGCCGTTAGGTACGAGCAGTACTTC.

CDR3 loop: CASSPTGTPGETQYF. The CDR3 region has the DNA TGTGCCAGCAGCCCGACAGGAACCCCCGGAGAGACCCAGTACTTC. The chain carries TRBV5-4 and TRBJ2-5, with D tentatively TRBD1 (6 bases). Trimming took 4 bases from V and 4 from J, leaving 17 bases between them. Germline CDR1 and CDR2: SGHNT and YYREEE (reference sequence). This CDR3 spans 15 amino acids.

This clone has only one observation. The rearrangement uses TRBV7-2 and TRBJ1-2, with a possible D match to TRBD1 (5 bases). The ends were cut back, 0 bases at V and 1 base at J, with 9 bases in the middle. Germline V gene sequence: CDR1 SGHTA, CDR2 FQGNSA. The CDR3 length is 15 residues. CDR3 loop: CASSLAGLLNYGYTF. In nucleotides, the CDR3 is TGTGCCAGCAGCTTAGCGGGACTGCTTAACTATGGCTACACCTTC.

The chain joins TRBV7-9 to TRBJ1-1; D unresolved. The CDR3 length is 14 residues. Germline V CDR1 and CDR2: SEHNR, FQNEAQ (reference sequence). The ends were cut back, 5 bases at V and 5 bases at J, with 15 bases in the middle. The CDR3 sequence: CASSPQLGITEAFF. CDR3 nucleotides: TGTGCCAGCAGCCCACAGTTGGGGATAACTGAAGCTTTCTTT.

The chain joins TRBV5-6 to TRBJ1-1; no clear D. This CDR3 is built from 16 residues. V was cut by 5 bases and J by 4 bases, with 21 bases left in between. CDR1 is SGHDT and CDR2 is YYEEEE in the germline V gene. The CDR3 here is CASRDRRRALSTEAFF. The CDR3 nucleotides read TGTGCCAGCAGGGACCGGCGGAGGGCGCTGAGCACTGAAGCTTTCTTT.

This chain uses TRBV6-1 with TRBJ1-5, with 7 bases fitting TRBD1. Germline V lookup: CDR1 MNHNS, CDR2 SASEGT. V shed 9 bases and J 0 bases; nucleotides not matched to a gene: 8. The CDR3 is 15 residues long. The CDR3 DNA follows: TGTGCCAGTTCGACAGGGTTTAATAGCAATCAGCCCCAGCATTTT. It specifies CASSTGFNSNQPQHF.

The rearrangement links TRBV10-3 to TRBJ1-1; D uncertain. The CDR3 spans 14 residues. V was trimmed by 6 bases and J by 0 bases, leaving 11 bases between them. Germline V gene data show CDR1 as ENHRY and CDR2 as SYGVKD. CDR3 DNA sequence: TGTGCCATCAGGAGTGAGACGTTGAACACTGAAGCTTTCTTT. It specifies CAIRSETLNTEAFF.

This chain joins TRBV11-1 and TRBJ2-7; D is ambiguous. V was pared by 8 bases and J by 3 bases, with 11 bases between. From germline, CDR1 is SGHAT and CDR2 FQDESV (reference sequence). The length of the CDR3 is 12 residues. CDR3: CASSSFLYEQYF. CDR3 nucleotide sequence: TGTGCCAGCTCGAGTTTCCTCTACGAGCAGTACTTC.

This clone was detected once. The chain combines TRBV25-1 with TRBJ1-2; possible D gene TRBD1, 6 bases. V lost 4 bases to trimming and J lost 8 bases, with 14 bases between them. The CDR3 is 13 amino acids. Germline CDR1 is MGHDK and CDR2 is SYGVNS. The CDR3 protein is CASSVTGFGGYTF. The DNA for the CDR3 is TGTGCCAGCAGTGTCACAGGGTTTGGCGGCTACACCTTC.

The chain uses TRBV9 and TRBJ2-3, with 8 nucleotides matching TRBD2. V was pared by 3 bases and J by 3 bases, with 9 bases of the junction left unmatched. CDR3 length equals 16 residues. In germline, CDR1 is SGDLS, CDR2 YYNGEE. CDR3 in amino acids: CASSGTGTRGTDTQYF. The CDR3 DNA sequence: TGTGCCAGCAGCGGGACCGGGACTAGGGGGACAGATACGCAGTATTTT. The entire variable domain, with the rest obtained from reference TRBV9 and TRBJ2-3, is as follows: DSGVTQTPKHLITATGQRVTLRCSPRSGDLSVYWYQQSLDQGLQFLIQYYNGEERAKGNILERFSAQQFPDLHSELNLSSLELGDSALYFCASSGTGTRGTDTQYFGPGTRLTVL.

The rearrangement joins TRBV11-2 to TRBJ1-5; D gene uncertain. Trimming cost V 2 bases and J 0 bases, with 8 bases left between them. This CDR3 spans 15 amino acids. Germline V lookup: CDR1 SGHAT, CDR2 FQNNGV. The CDR3 is CASSLSPTSNQPQHF. The CDR3 coding sequence is TGTGCCAGCAGCTTATCTCCAACTAGCAATCAGCCCCAGCATTTT.

V is TRBV6-5 and J is TRBJ1-1; the match to TRBD1 covers 9 bases. Per germline, CDR1 MNHEY and CDR2 SVGAGI. The CDR3 runs 14 residues. The trim removed 6 bases at V and 2 bases at J, leaving 4 bases unmatched. The CDR3 DNA is TGTGCCAGCAGCCTGGACAGGGGTAACACTGAAGCTTTCTTT. Encoded protein: CASSLDRGNTEAFF.

J is TRBJ2-3 and V is TRBV10-3; D is unclear. The CDR3 is 14 amino acids. The V and J ends lost 10 bases and 0 bases respectively, with 14 bases between them. The germline V gene encodes CDR1 ENHRY and CDR2 SYGVKD. The CDR3 DNA is TGTGCCACCACCCCCACTAAGAGCACAGATACGCAGTATTTT. It encodes CATTPTKSTDTQYF.

The J gene is TRBJ2-2, the V gene TRBV7-3; D uncertain. Trimming cost V 5 bases and J 5 bases, with 9 bases left between them. The germline V gene encodes CDR1 SGHTA and CDR2 FQGTGA. The CDR3 covers 13 residues. In nucleotides, the CDR3 is TGTGCCAGCAGCCCCCAGCGTACCGGGGAGCTGTTTTTT. Protein: CASSPQRTGELFF.

This clone appeared once. The chain links TRBV7-3 to TRBJ2-2, with 11 bases aligning to TRBD2. Unmatched junction bases numbered 6, after V lost 6 bases and J lost 3 bases. Germline V gene sequence: CDR1 SGHTA, CDR2 FQGTGA. The CDR3 length is 16 residues. This CDR3 is CASRPTSGSYTGELFF. In nucleotides, the CDR3 is TGTGCCAGCAGGCCAACTAGCGGGAGTTACACCGGGGAGCTGTTTTTT.

This chain uses TRBV10-3 with TRBJ2-2, with 9 bases lining up with TRBD2. This CDR3 comprises 15 residues. Per the germline V gene, CDR1 is ENHRY and CDR2 is SYGVKD. The junction had 7 bases not matched to a gene; V was cut back by 6 bases and J by 5 bases. DNA of the CDR3: TGTGCCATCAGAATCCCGCGGGGGGGTACCGGGGAGCTGTTTTTT. Translation: CAIRIPRGGTGELFF.

This clone was seen only once. The rearrangement uses TRBV19 and TRBJ2-1, with D possibly TRBD2 on 5 matching bases. The CDR3 sequence is 16 residues long. The V end lost 1 base, the J end lost 0 bases, and 10 bases lay between the germline ends. Germline assignment: CDR1 LNHDA and CDR2 SQIVND (reference sequence). Here the CDR3 reads CASSIVVGSSYNEQFF. The CDR3 DNA sequence: TGTGCCAGTAGTATAGTGGTGGGGAGCTCCTACAATGAGCAGTTCTTC.

This rearrangement joins TRBV20-1 to TRBJ1-2; D is ambiguous. Between the trimmed V and J ends, which lost 5 bases and 8 bases, there was a span of 12 bases. Looked up from germline, CDR1 is DFQATT and CDR2 is SNEGSKA (reference sequence). CDR3 length equals 11 residues. CDR3 in DNA: TGCAGTGCTGGTCAATTGGAAGGCTACACCTTC. This translates into CSAGQLEGYTF.

This clone was seen a handful of times. This chain uses TRBV19 with TRBJ1-1; D is uncertain. Germline V gene sequence: CDR1 LNHDA, CDR2 SQIVND (reference sequence). This CDR3 contains 13 residues. V lost 1 base and J lost 2, with 5 bases in between. CDR3 in amino acids: CASSIARNTEAFF. The DNA for the CDR3 is TGTGCCAGTAGTATAGCCAGAAACACTGAAGCTTTCTTT. The variable domain in full, completed from reference TRBV19 and TRBJ1-1, reads DGGITQSPKYLFRKEGQNVTLSCEQNLNHDAMYWYRQDPGQGLRLIYYSQIVNDFQKGDIAEGYSVSREKKESFPLTVTSAQKNPTAFYLCASSIARNTEAFFGQGTRLTVV.

The rearrangement joins TRBV6-6 to TRBJ1-6; D is unclear. This CDR3 comprises 14 residues. V shed 7 bases and J shed 6 bases, with 13 bases lying between them. Germline loops: CDR1 MNHNY, CDR2 SVGAGI (reference sequence). CDR3: CASTLRNFNSPLHF. The CDR3 nucleotides are TGTGCCAGCACCCTACGGAATTTTAATTCACCCCTCCACTTT.

V usage is TRBV7-9 and J usage is TRBJ2-5; tentative D call: TRBD1 (6 bases). V lost 7 bases to trimming and J lost 1 base, with 13 bases between them. The germline V gene has CDR1 SEHNR and CDR2 FQNEAQ (reference sequence). The CDR3 totals 14 residues. The DNA for the CDR3 is TGTGCCAGCAACTTGGGGGCCCCCCAAGAGACCCAGTACTTC. This gives the protein CASNLGAPQETQYF.

The rearrangement joins TRBV30 to TRBJ1-3, with 7 positions matching TRBD1. CDR1 and CDR2 from the germline V gene are GTSNPN and SVGIG (reference sequence). The CDR3 has 16 amino acids. V lost 4 bases to trimming and J lost 3 bases; unmatched junction nucleotides: 12. CDR3 nucleotide sequence: TGTGCCTGGACAAACGACAGGGTATCACATGGAAACACCATATATTTT. Protein: CAWTNDRVSHGNTIYF.